This T cell receptor beta chain was recorded in a study of Tregs in tolerant kidney transplant recipients. Broader study findings: The small number of patients limits these findings pending further validation. Activated donor B cell expansion appeared to reveal the most relevant donor-specific TCRbeta repertoire.

Unstimulated Tregs (CD4+CD25+CD127-) and CD4+CD25- non-Tregs were sorted from PBMCs. The CDR3 sequence is 14 residues long. CDR1 SGHRS and CDR2 YFSETQ come from the germline V gene. Trimming cost V 3 bases and J 5 bases, with 11 bases left between them. Generated by immunoSEQ multiplex PCR, the TCRdb table keeps only in-frame clones and is missing some. The data contain hundreds of thousands of clones, about four fifths of them singletons. Remarks on this clone: Its specificity is not known.

The clonotype originates from a human donor in good health. Sequenced material: CD4+ T cells from blood. The rearrangement joins TRBV5-1 to TRBJ1-4, with TRBD1 as a possible D gene (5 bases). This chain's CDR3 is CASSSRDPNEKLFF. CDR3 coding DNA: TGCGCCAGCAGCTCGAGGGACCCCAATGAAAAACTGTTTTTT.